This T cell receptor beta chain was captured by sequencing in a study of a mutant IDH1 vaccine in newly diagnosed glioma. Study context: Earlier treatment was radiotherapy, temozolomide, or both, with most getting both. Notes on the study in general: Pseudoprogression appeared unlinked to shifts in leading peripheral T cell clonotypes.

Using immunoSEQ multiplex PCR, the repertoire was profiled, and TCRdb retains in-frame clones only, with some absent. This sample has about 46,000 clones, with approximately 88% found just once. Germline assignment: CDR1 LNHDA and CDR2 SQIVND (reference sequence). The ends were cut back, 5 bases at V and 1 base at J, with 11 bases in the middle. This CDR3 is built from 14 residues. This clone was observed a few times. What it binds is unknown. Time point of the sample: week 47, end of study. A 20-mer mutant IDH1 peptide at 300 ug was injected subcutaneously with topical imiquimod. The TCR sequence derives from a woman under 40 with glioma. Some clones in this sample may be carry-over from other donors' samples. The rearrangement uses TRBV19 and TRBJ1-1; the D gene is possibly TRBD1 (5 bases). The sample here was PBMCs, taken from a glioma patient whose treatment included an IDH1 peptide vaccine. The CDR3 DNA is TGTGCCAGTAGTCTTACGGACAAGAACACTGAAGCTTTCTTT. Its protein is CASSLTDKNTEAFF.